Presented here are 23 T cell receptor beta chains from one specimen sequenced in a study of cytotoxic CD8 clonotypes in ibrutinib-treated CLL. Some clones are missing from TCRdb's copy, which holds only in-frame ones; the method was immunoSEQ multiplex PCR. The sample lists about 300,000 clones, about 72% occurring once. The material was PBMCs, obtained at disease progression, from a patient treated with ibrutinib. The source is a human donor with chronic lymphocytic leukemia.

This sequence joins TRBV7-6 and TRBJ2-1; no clear D. The V gene's germline CDR1 is SGHVS and CDR2 FNYEAQ. The CDR3 consists of 15 residues. Trimming left V 1 base short and J 5 bases short, with 12 bases between. CDR3 amino acids: CASSLGRPLHNEQFF. The CDR3 bases are TGTGCCAGCAGCTTAGGCAGGCCTCTACACAATGAGCAGTTCTTC.

V is TRBV5-1 and J is TRBJ2-7; tentative D call: TRBD1 (6 bases). With 4 bases removed from V and 1 base from J, the gap between germline ends came to 21 bases. Germline loops: CDR1 SGHRS, CDR2 YFSETQ. The CDR3 consists of 17 residues. CDR3 in amino acids: CASSLNRPGTKSYEQYF. CDR3 in DNA: TGCGCCAGCAGCCTCAATCGCCCCGGGACAAAATCCTACGAGCAGTACTTC.

As for this clone: No DNA is shown, since the ends of the CDR3 on it are uncertain; the CDR3 is the one TCRdb lists. V gene TRBV5-6 combines with J gene TRBJ2-5; the D call TRBD2 from the table was never checked on the DNA. CDR1 and CDR2 (germline): SGHDT, YYEEEE. The CDR3 totals 15 residues, both ends included. CDR3 protein: CASSLVAGGANPLYF.

The genes are TRBV7-2 and TRBJ2-4, with 9 bases aligning to TRBD1. Looked up from germline, CDR1 is SGHTA and CDR2 is FQGNSA. The CDR3 covers 16 residues. J was trimmed by 2 bases and V by 5 bases; bases with no gene match: 7. The CDR3 nucleotides read TGTGCCAGCAGCGATACAGGGGGCGGAACCAAAAACATTCAGTACTTC. Translating gives CASSDTGGGTKNIQYF.

This clone was counted a few times. The rearrangement joins TRBV2 to TRBJ1-5; D is uncertain. V gave up 6 bases and J gave up 0 bases, with 3 bases separating them. The CDR3 totals 12 residues. Germline-derived CDR1 and CDR2 are SNHLY and FYNNEI. The CDR3 reads CASRLSNQPQHF. CDR3 nucleotide sequence: TGTGCCAGCAGACTTAGCAATCAGCCCCAGCATTTT. Together with reference TRBV2 and TRBJ1-5, the CDR3 gives the full variable domain: EPEVTQTPSHQVTQMGQEVILRCVPISNHLYFYWYRQILGQKVEFLVSFYNNEISEKSEIFDDQFSVERPDGSNFTLKIRSTKLEDSAMYFCASRLSNQPQHFGDGTRLSIL.

This rearrangement joins TRBV6-4 to TRBJ2-5; D is unclear. The CDR3 length is 18 residues. Germline V gives CDR1 MRHNA, CDR2 SNTAGT. Between the trimmed V and J ends, which lost 0 bases and 4 bases, there was a span of 21 bases. For the CDR3, the DNA is TGTGCCAGCAGTGACTCCGGAAGGGTTGGGCAGTGGTCAGAGACCCAGTACTTC. This gives the protein CASSDSGRVGQWSETQYF.

This clone was recorded a few times. The CDR3 sequence: CASSWAGGTYEQYF. CDR3 coding DNA: TGTGCCAGTTCTTGGGCGGGAGGAACCTACGAGCAGTACTTC. The V and J genes are TRBV19 and TRBJ2-7, with 8 positions matching TRBD2. This CDR3 has 14 residues. The V gene's germline CDR1 is LNHDA and CDR2 SQIVND (reference sequence). Trimming cost V 8 bases and J 2 bases; bases outside gene matches: 8.

The V gene is TRBV11-2, the J gene TRBJ2-7; D possibly corresponds to TRBD2 (6 bases). Germline V CDR1 and CDR2: SGHAT, FQNNGV. The V and J ends lost 4 bases and 0 bases respectively, with 19 bases between them. The CDR3 has 17 residues. DNA for the CDR3: TGTGCCAGCAGCTCCCCAATGACGGGACTGTTCTCCTACGAGCAGTACTTC. This translates into CASSSPMTGLFSYEQYF.

The V and J genes are TRBV4-1 and TRBJ2-7, with 9 bases identical to TRBD1. Germline lookup yields CDR1 MGHRA and CDR2 YSYEKL. V was pared by 0 bases and J by 5 bases, with 14 bases of the junction left unmatched. The CDR3 has 18 residues. CDR3 sequence reads: CASSQEGGTGSTFDEQYF. The CDR3 DNA is TGCGCCAGCAGCCAAGAGGGAGGGACAGGGAGCACCTTTGACGAGCAGTACTTC.

There are a few counts of this clone. The chain is built from TRBV5-6 and TRBJ2-2; 7 positions agree with TRBD1. The V segment lost 4 bases and the J segment 5 bases; nucleotides outside the gene matches: 5. This CDR3 comprises 14 residues. CDR1 and CDR2 from the germline V gene are SGHDT and YYEEEE. The CDR3 region has the DNA TGTGCCAGCAGCGGCCAGGGGGATACCGGGGAGCTGTTTTTT. It encodes CASSGQGDTGELFF.

The genes are TRBV11-3 and TRBJ1-1, with 7 bases identical to TRBD1. Germline CDR1 reads SGHNT; CDR2 reads YENEEA. The CDR3 spans 12 residues. The V segment lost 3 bases and the J segment 12 bases; nucleotides outside the gene matches: 7. CDR3 sequence reads: CASSLGRGKTFF. In nucleotides, the CDR3 is TGTGCCAGCAGCTTGGGCAGGGGGAAAACTTTCTTT.

This chain connects TRBV6-1 to TRBJ1-6; D is perhaps TRBD1 (5 bases). The CDR3 covers 13 residues. Trimming cost V 6 bases and J 13 bases, with 16 bases left between them. Germline CDR1 and CDR2: MNHNS and SASEGT. This chain's CDR3 is CASSERGVSPLHF. CDR3 DNA: TGTGCCAGCAGCGAGAGGGGAGTTTCGCCCCTCCACTTT.

A note on this clone: Its ends do not fully match the called genes, so a read error is possible. V and J are TRBV6-5 and TRBJ2-1, with D maybe TRBD1 (6 bases). The CDR3 extends over 12 amino acids. CDR1 is MNHEY and CDR2 is SVGAGI in the germline V gene. CDR3: CASSRRDNEQFF. The CDR3 nucleotides read TGTGCCAGCAGTAGAAGGGACAACGAGCAGTTCTTC.

V gene TRBV9 combines with J gene TRBJ2-3, with unresolved D. Germline V CDR1 and CDR2: SGDLS, YYNGEE. The CDR3 has 14 residues. V was shortened by 0 bases and J by 0 bases, with 5 bases between the two germline ends. DNA for the CDR3: TGTGCCAGCAGCGTAGGTACCAGCACAGATACGCAGTATTTT. Protein sequence: CASSVGTSTDTQYF.

This chain connects TRBV19 to TRBJ1-5, with 8 nucleotides matching TRBD1. Germline V lookup: CDR1 LNHDA, CDR2 SQIVND (reference sequence). The CDR3 has 15 amino acids. Losses at the gene ends were 3 bases for V and 6 bases for J; bases not matched to a gene: 7. The CDR3 DNA follows: TGTGCCAGTAGTATGGGGCAGGGGGCGCGTCAGCCCCAGCATTTT. Amino acids: CASSMGQGARQPQHF.

The rearrangement joins TRBV10-3 to TRBJ2-7; 7 bases align to TRBD1. With 5 bases clipped from V and 3 bases from J, the junction kept 4 bases outside the gene matches. CDR1 is ENHRY, CDR2 SYGVKD, per germline. The CDR3 is made up of 13 amino acids. CDR3 sequence: CAISPGQLYEQYF. The CDR3, as DNA: TGTGCCATCAGTCCGGGACAGCTCTACGAGCAGTACTTC.

This clone was observed once. The chain joins TRBV28 to TRBJ1-5; 10 bases are a match to TRBD1. The CDR3 is 15 residues long. V lost 6 bases, J lost 3 bases, and 5 bases stayed unmatched. CDR1 MDHEN and CDR2 SYDVKM come from the germline V gene. The CDR3 protein is CASRPGTGDNQPQHF. In nucleotides, the CDR3 is TGTGCCAGCAGGCCCGGGACAGGGGACAATCAGCCCCAGCATTTT.

This chain connects TRBV5-1 to TRBJ2-1; 7 bases align to TRBD1. With V trimmed by 4 bases and J by 5 bases, 9 bases remained unmatched. The CDR3 is 15 residues long. Looked up from germline, CDR1 is SGHRS and CDR2 is YFSETQ. The CDR3 nucleotides read TGCGCCAGCAGCCGATTAAGGACAGGAGACAATGAGCAGTTCTTC. It codes for CASSRLRTGDNEQFF.

The rearrangement uses TRBV11-2 and TRBJ1-5; D unclear. V lost 2 bases and J lost 3, with 14 bases in between. The CDR3 extends over 16 amino acids. Per germline, CDR1 SGHAT and CDR2 FQNNGV. CDR3 DNA sequence: TGTGCCAGCAGCTTATTAGCCGGGTTCGCCAATCAGCCCCAGCATTTT. Its translation: CASSLLAGFANQPQHF.

The V call is TRBV18, the J call TRBJ2-4, with TRBD2 matching 14 bases. V lost 6 bases to trimming and J lost 2 bases; unmatched junction nucleotides: 12. The CDR3 consists of 19 residues. Germline V CDR1 and CDR2: KGHSH, LQKENI. CDR3 DNA: TGTGCCAGCTCGGCCTTAGGACTAGCGGGAGGAATGACCAAAAACATTCAGTACTTC. Translation gives CASSALGLAGGMTKNIQYF.

This clone was counted between two and nine times. The identical CDR3 is also encoded by other nucleotide sequences in the sample. The chain employs TRBV5-1 and TRBJ1-2; 7 nucleotides align to TRBD1. The germline V gene has CDR1 SGHRS and CDR2 YFSETQ. The junction had 1 base not matched to a gene; V was cut back by 0 bases and J by 5 bases. CDR3 length equals 13 residues. The CDR3 protein is CASSLAQGYGYTF. CDR3 DNA sequence: TGCGCCAGCAGCTTGGCACAGGGGTATGGCTACACCTTC.

This clone has just one count. Within the sample, other DNA sequences also encode this same CDR3. This rearrangement joins TRBV9 to TRBJ2-7; 11 nucleotides agree with TRBD1. Germline trimming cut 4 bases from V and 4 bases from J; bases unmatched to any gene: 4. CDR3 length equals 14 residues. Germline-derived CDR1 and CDR2 are SGDLS and YYNGEE. The CDR3 region is CASSPGQGAYEQYF. The CDR3 bases are TGTGCCAGCAGCCCCGGACAGGGGGCGTACGAGCAGTACTTC.

J is TRBJ2-4 and V is TRBV7-2, with TRBD2 matching 15 bases. This CDR3 contains 17 residues. Trimming cost V 2 bases and J 9 bases; bases outside gene matches: 8. Germline CDR1 SGHTA, CDR2 FQGNSA. The CDR3 reads CASSLSPGTSGGIIQYF. The CDR3 DNA follows: TGTGCCAGCAGCTTAAGCCCCGGGACTAGCGGGGGGATCATTCAGTACTTC.